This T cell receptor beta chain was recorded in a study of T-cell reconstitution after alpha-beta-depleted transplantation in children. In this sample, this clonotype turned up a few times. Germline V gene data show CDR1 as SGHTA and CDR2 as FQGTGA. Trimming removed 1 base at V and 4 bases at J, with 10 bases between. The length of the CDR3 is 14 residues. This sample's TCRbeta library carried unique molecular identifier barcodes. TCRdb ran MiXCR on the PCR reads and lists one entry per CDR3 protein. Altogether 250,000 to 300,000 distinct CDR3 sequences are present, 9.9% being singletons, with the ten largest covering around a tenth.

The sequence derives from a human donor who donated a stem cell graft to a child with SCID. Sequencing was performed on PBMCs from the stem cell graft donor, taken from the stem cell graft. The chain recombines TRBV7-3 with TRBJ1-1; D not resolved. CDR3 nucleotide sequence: TGTGCCAGCAGCTTAATTGTGGGAAGCACTGAAGCTTTCTTT. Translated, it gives CASSLIVGSTEAFF.